This T cell receptor beta chain was sequenced for a study of blood T cell repertoires in COVID-19. As for the study in general: Acute and convalescent COVID-19 samples came from the United States, Italy and Spain. T cells, B-cell-depleted T cells, or PBMCs supplied cDNA or gDNA.

The germline gives CDR1 MDHEN, CDR2 SYDVKM. Trimming took 6 bases from V and 2 from J, leaving 13 bases between them. The CDR3 covers 14 residues. Original analysis: Amplification with reference gene primers provided the estimates of nucleated cell counts. Clones were sequenced by immunoSEQ multiplex PCR, and TCRdb holds only the in-frame ones, with some missing. Clone size and the V and J calls come from that table; the DNA yielded D and trimming. The profile shows approximately 160,000 clones, 84% of them singletons. The source of this sequence is a man younger than 35 with active or convalescent COVID-19. Material: peripheral blood. The chain combines TRBV28 with TRBJ1-2; D is possibly TRBD1 (5 bases). CDR3 sequence: CASSPLAGNYGYTF. CDR3 coding DNA: TGTGCCAGCAGCCCCTTGGCAGGGAACTATGGCTACACCTTC.